The 18 T cell receptor beta chains reported below all come from one sample, sequenced in a study of cytotoxic CD8 clonotypes in ibrutinib-treated CLL. Assay used: immunoSEQ multiplex PCR; TCRdb lists only in-frame clones, some missing. The sample lists some 130,000 clones; 70% to 90% were seen once. Sequencing was performed on PBMCs, taken after 24 months of ibrutinib treatment. These receptors were taken from a human donor with chronic lymphocytic leukemia.

This clone was picked up many times. For the CDR3, the DNA is TGTGCCAGCAGCTTTAGCGGGAGCTCCTACAATGAGCAGTTCTTC. Translation gives CASSFSGSSYNEQFF. The chain couples TRBV7-9 to TRBJ2-1; TRBD2 matches at 9 bases. The J segment lost 0 bases and the V segment lost 3 bases, leaving 0 bases of the junction unmatched. This CDR3 is 15 amino acids long. Per germline, CDR1 SEHNR and CDR2 FQNEAQ (reference sequence).

This chain joins TRBV5-6 and TRBJ2-3, with a tentative D call TRBD2 (5 bases). Between the trimmed V and J ends, which lost 4 bases and 2 bases, there was a span of 17 bases. CDR1 and CDR2 (germline): SGHDT, YYEEEE. This CDR3 has 16 amino acids. CDR3 sequence reads: CASSHLTTLVTDTQYF. Written as DNA, the CDR3 is TGTGCCAGCAGCCATTTGACTACGTTGGTCACAGATACGCAGTATTTT.

In its sample, this clone was seen once. The chain is built from TRBV4-2 and TRBJ1-1; 7 bases line up with TRBD1. J was trimmed by 2 bases and V by 0 bases; bases with no gene match: 15. The CDR3 contains 19 residues. Germline loops: CDR1 LGHNA, CDR2 YNFKEQ. CDR3 sequence: CASSQDPRSYRGGNTEAFF. CDR3 in DNA: TGTGCCAGCAGCCAAGATCCTCGTTCCTACAGGGGAGGTAACACTGAAGCTTTCTTT.

The chain couples TRBV7-3 to TRBJ1-2, with D maybe TRBD1 (5 bases). There are 14 residues in the CDR3. CDR1 and CDR2 from the germline V gene are SGHTA and FQGTGA. The V end was cut by 2 bases, the J end by 8 bases, with 15 bases between. The CDR3 is CASSLGGKVGGYTF. In nucleotides, the CDR3 is TGTGCCAGCAGCTTAGGGGGGAAAGTAGGCGGCTACACCTTC.

This rearrangement joins TRBV18 to TRBJ2-7; D is ambiguous. V gave up 3 bases and J gave up 0 bases, with 12 bases separating them. Germline V gene data show CDR1 as KGHSH and CDR2 as LQKENI. The CDR3 totals 15 residues. The CDR3, as DNA: TGTGCCAGCTCACCGGCAGATAAAGCCTCCTACGAGCAGTACTTC. Encoded protein: CASSPADKASYEQYF.

The chain couples TRBV4-2 to TRBJ1-1; D gene unclear. V lost 5 bases to trimming and J lost 4 bases, with 17 bases between them. Germline CDR1 and CDR2: LGHNA and YNFKEQ. The CDR3 runs 15 residues. The chain's CDR3 is CASSSRSGASTEAFF. The CDR3 DNA is TGTGCCAGCAGCTCCCGAAGTGGAGCTAGCACTGAAGCTTTCTTT.

The gene calls are TRBV7-2 and TRBJ2-7, with 10 positions matching TRBD1. Per the germline V gene, CDR1 is SGHTA and CDR2 is FQGNSA. J gave up 7 bases and V 5 bases, and 14 bases lay outside the gene matches. The CDR3 has 16 residues. CDR3 loop: CASSPLGGTGALEQYF. The CDR3 nucleotides read TGTGCCAGCAGCCCTTTGGGTGGGACAGGGGCCTTGGAGCAGTACTTC.

The chain recombines TRBV4-3 with TRBJ2-5; no clear D. Germline CDR1 is LGHNA and CDR2 is YSLEER. The CDR3 is 13 amino acids. Trimming pared 1 base from V and 5 bases from J, leaving 8 bases between. Written as DNA, the CDR3 is TGCGCCAGCAGCCAAGGGGTAAAGGAGACCCAGTACTTC. As protein: CASSQGVKETQYF.

The chain links TRBV2 to TRBJ2-5; D perhaps matches TRBD2 (5 bases). V lost 6 bases and J 7 bases, leaving 15 bases between the germline ends. The V gene's germline CDR1 is SNHLY and CDR2 FYNNEI. The CDR3 consists of 13 residues. CDR3 DNA sequence: TGTGCCAGCAGAGAGGGATTGGGAGTGACCCAGTACTTC. This gives the protein CASREGLGVTQYF.

J is TRBJ2-7 and V is TRBV10-3, with a possible D match to TRBD1 (6 bases). The CDR3 consists of 14 residues. V dropped 4 bases and J dropped 0 bases, with 10 bases sitting between them. The V gene's germline CDR1 is ENHRY and CDR2 SYGVKD. The CDR3 loop is CAISGTASSYEQYF. CDR3 bases: TGTGCCATCAGTGGGACAGCCTCCTCCTACGAGCAGTACTTC.

V gene TRBV7-2 combines with J gene TRBJ2-5; TRBD1 matches at 10 bases. The V and J ends lost 3 bases and 4 bases, in that order; junction bases with no gene match: 2. This CDR3 comprises 14 residues. Germline CDR1 SGHTA, CDR2 FQGNSA. The CDR3 nucleotides read TGTGCCAGCAGCTTCGGGACAGGGGTAGAGACCCAGTACTTC. This encodes CASSFGTGVETQYF.

This clone was counted once. CDR3 DNA sequence: TGTGCCAGCAGTGAAACGGGCTATGGCTACACCTTC. Its translation is CASSETGYGYTF. This chain joins TRBV6-1 and TRBJ1-2; D uncertain. Germline CDR1 MNHNS, CDR2 SASEGT. Deletions cut 2 bases from V and 4 bases from J, with 5 bases between. This CDR3 region has 12 residues.

The chain links TRBV7-3 to TRBJ2-2, with 14 positions matching TRBD2. There are 19 residues in the CDR3. Looked up from germline, CDR1 is SGHTA and CDR2 is FQGTGA. V trimming: 1 base; J trimming: 3 bases; junction bases outside the gene matches: 7. The CDR3 DNA reads as TGTGCCAGCAGCTTAAGGGGACTAGCGGGAGCGAGGGACACCGGGGAGCTGTTTTTT. This translates into CASSLRGLAGARDTGELFF.

The chain has TRBV5-1 and TRBJ2-7; D may be TRBD1 (5 bases). Trimming removed 4 bases from V and 0 bases from J, with 11 bases in between. The CDR3 spans 14 residues. CDR1 SGHRS and CDR2 YFSETQ come from the germline V gene. CDR3 sequence reads: CASSAETASYEQYF. CDR3 nucleotides: TGCGCCAGCAGCGCCGAGACAGCCTCCTACGAGCAGTACTTC.

V gene TRBV28 combines with J gene TRBJ1-2, with D possibly matching TRBD1 (6 bases). V was pared by 6 bases and J by 2 bases, with 13 bases between. CDR1 is MDHEN, CDR2 SYDVKM, per germline. This CDR3 is 14 amino acids long. The CDR3 coding sequence is TGTGCCAGCAGGAGCGGACAGCCAAACTATGGCTACACCTTC. This gives the protein CASRSGQPNYGYTF.

Worth noting for this clone: One end of the junction varies from germline; a read error may be responsible. The chain has TRBV6-1 and TRBJ2-2; TRBD1 is a possible D gene (6 bases). CDR3 length: 15 residues. Germline V gives CDR1 MNHNS, CDR2 SASEGT. The CDR3: CASSEEGHPRWELFF. The CDR3 DNA reads TGTGCCAGCAGCGAAGAGGGACACCCACGCTGGGAGCTGTTTTTT.

The chain combines TRBV7-2 with TRBJ1-4, with D maybe TRBD1 (5 bases). Germline-derived CDR1 and CDR2 are SGHTA and FQGNSA. V was pared by 5 bases and J by 13 bases, with 23 bases between. The CDR3 length is 15 residues. The CDR3 region is CASSPAVGAHWGLFF. CDR3 coding DNA: TGTGCCAGCAGCCCAGCAGTTGGGGCGCACTGGGGACTGTTTTTT.

The genes are TRBV15 and TRBJ1-5; TRBD1 matches at 7 bases. The CDR3 consists of 19 residues. With 0 bases clipped from V and 11 bases from J, the junction kept 22 bases outside the gene matches. In germline, CDR1 is LNHNV, CDR2 YYDKDF (reference sequence). The CDR3 sequence: CATSRDHYFSPGRGWSQHF. The CDR3 bases are TGTGCCACCAGCAGAGATCATTATTTTTCCCCGGGCAGGGGGTGGTCCCAGCATTTT.